This T cell receptor (beta chain) originates from a study of T cell responses to AZD1222 COVID-19 vaccine. Study-wide findings and caveats: Among the donors, most were white British and more were female, and clonal diversity was possibly underestimated. Repertoire sampling occurred only after the peak T cell response.

Second-dose groups at about 4 or about 12 weeks were pooled. V lost 5 bases and J lost 2, with 9 bases in between. Looked up from germline, CDR1 is MNHEY and CDR2 is SMNVEV (reference sequence). The CDR3 has 13 amino acids. Comments on this clone: The antigen remains unidentified.

TCRdb keeps only in-frame clones here, not all; method: immunoSEQ multiplex PCR. The table has 110,000 or so clones, around 84% seen once; the top ten hold 15% to 20%. The chain uses TRBV27 and TRBJ1-2; weak D call: TRBD1 (5 bases). Here the sequenced sample was peripheral blood, taken 28 days after the second AZD1222 dose. This receptor was obtained from an adult who received the AZD1222 COVID-19 vaccine. The CDR3 loop reads CASSQGGNYGYTF. Written as DNA, the CDR3 is TGTGCCAGCAGTCAGGGCGGGAACTATGGCTACACCTTC.